This T cell receptor (beta chain) stems from a study of T cells after yellow fever vaccination. With 10 bases removed from V and 6 bases from J, the gap between germline ends came to 16 bases. The CDR3 totals 13 residues. CDR1 and CDR2 from the germline V gene are MDHEN and SYDVKM. Each CDR3 protein is one row after TCRdb ran MiXCR on the 5' RACE reads. The sample yields roughly 30,000 distinct CDR3 sequences, more than 9% seen once. This clonotype was seen many times. This sequence originates from a man between 18 and 29 years old who received the YFV17D yellow fever vaccine. V usage is TRBV28 and J usage is TRBJ1-5; weak D call: TRBD1 (5 bases). The sample was PBMCs, either bulk or a sorted T-cell subset (CD4+, CD8+, memory, or dextramer-sorted; not recorded which), taken roughly 15 days after the first yellow fever vaccination. The CDR3 here is CATSDNRGQPQHF. The CDR3, as DNA: TGTGCCACTTCGGACAATCGAGGTCAGCCCCAGCATTTT.